The rows below give T cell receptor beta chains drawn from one sample of a study of monozygotic twins with inflammatory bowel disease. TCRdb reprocessed the 5' RACE reads and stores each CDR3 protein as one record, lacking DNA. The sample totals about 140,000 distinct CDR3 sequences; its top ten clones hold 1% to 1.5%. Material: blood. These receptor sequences come from a human donor with ulcerative colitis or Crohn's disease, or a healthy co-twin of an affected twin (not recorded which). CDR3s include the opening cysteine and the closing phenylalanine or tryptophan.

TRBJ1-1,TRBV4-3,CASSQDPVMNTEAFF
TRBJ1-1,TRBV7-3,CASSLDRGSTEAFF
TRBJ2-7,TRBV5-1,CASSPGLDSSYEQYF
TRBJ1-1,TRBV5-1,CASSLVQGNTEAFF
TRBJ1-1,TRBV24-1,CATSDHGTGSGTEAFF
TRBJ2-1,TRBV19,CASSMDGRQEQFF
TRBJ2-7,TRBV6-5,CASSYSVVAGSYEQYF
TRBJ1-5,TRBV28,CASSFRGYQPQHF
TRBJ1-2,TRBV5-1,CASSVGQVGYTF
TRBJ2-1,TRBV6-2/TRBV6-3,CASTFNNEQFF
TRBJ2-4,TRBV7-2,CASSLAGGGPSRFLGNMQYF
TRBJ2-3,TRBV11-2,CASSFEGRGTDTQYF
TRBJ2-5,TRBV29-1,CSVEGQWQETQYF
TRBJ2-2,TRBV4-2,CASSQDGGPGTGELFF
TRBJ2-1,TRBV20-1,CSARDPPLARNEQFF
TRBJ2-1,TRBV4-2,CASSQENSVEQFF
TRBJ2-7,TRBV30,CAWSGVAGGEQYF
TRBJ2-7,TRBV19,CASSMTSGRFSYEQYF
TRBJ2-1,TRBV7-9,CASSLTGFEQFF
TRBJ1-2,TRBV27,CASSPLDGRSYGYTF
TRBJ1-6,TRBV7-6,CASSRGRPQNNSPLHF
TRBJ1-5,TRBV5-1,CASSFSGGKPQHF